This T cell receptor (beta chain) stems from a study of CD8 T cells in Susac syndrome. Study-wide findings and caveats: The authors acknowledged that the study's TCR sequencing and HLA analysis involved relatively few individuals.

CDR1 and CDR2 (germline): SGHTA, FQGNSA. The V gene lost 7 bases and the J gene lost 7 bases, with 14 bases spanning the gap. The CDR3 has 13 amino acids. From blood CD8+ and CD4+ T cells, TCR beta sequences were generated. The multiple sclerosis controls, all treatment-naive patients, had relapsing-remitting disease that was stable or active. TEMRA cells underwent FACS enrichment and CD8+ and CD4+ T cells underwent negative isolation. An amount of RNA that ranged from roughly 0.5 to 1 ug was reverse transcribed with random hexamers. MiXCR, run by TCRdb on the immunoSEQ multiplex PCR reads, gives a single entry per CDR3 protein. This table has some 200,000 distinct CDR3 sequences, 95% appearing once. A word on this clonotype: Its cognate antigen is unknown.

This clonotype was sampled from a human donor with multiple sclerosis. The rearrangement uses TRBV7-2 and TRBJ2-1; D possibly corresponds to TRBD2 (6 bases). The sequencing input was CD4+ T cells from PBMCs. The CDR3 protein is CASTPIRGNEQFF. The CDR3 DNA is TGTGCCAGCACCCCAATACGGGGGAATGAGCAGTTCTTC.